Below are 4 T cell receptor beta chains sequenced from a single sample in a study of CD8 T cells in Susac syndrome. With random hexamers, roughly 0.45 to 1 ug RNA was reverse transcribed. TCRdb reprocessed the immunoSEQ multiplex PCR reads via MiXCR and lists one record per CDR3 protein. In the table there are about 240,000 distinct CDR3 sequences, about 96% of which are singletons. The material sequenced was CD4+ T cells from PBMCs. The receptors were gathered from a human donor with Susac syndrome.

This chain links TRBV7-2 with TRBJ2-5, with a tentative D call TRBD1 (5 bases). Germline CDR1 SGHTA, CDR2 FQGNSA. Trimming cost V 8 bases and J 5 bases, with 18 bases left between them. This CDR3 contains 14 residues. The CDR3 here is CASHRRAKGETQYF. The CDR3 bases are TGTGCCAGCCACCGCAGGGCTAAGGGGGAGACCCAGTACTTC. The whole variable domain, remainder taken from reference TRBV7-2 and TRBJ2-5, is GAGVSQSPSNKVTEKGKDVELRCDPISGHTALYWYRQSLGQGLEFLIYFQGNSAPDKSGLPSDRFSAERTGGSVSTLTIQRTQQEDSAVYLCASHRRAKGETQYFGPGTRLLVL.

This rearrangement joins TRBV7-9 to TRBJ2-5; D call uncertain. Germline values: CDR1 SEHNR, CDR2 FQNEAQ (reference sequence). The CDR3 consists of 13 residues. With 5 bases removed from V and 5 bases from J, the gap between germline ends came to 12 bases. The DNA for the CDR3 is TGTGCCAGCAGCAAAGGGTCCGGGGAGACCCAGTACTTC. It yields the protein CASSKGSGETQYF.

J is TRBJ2-3 and V is TRBV5-4; D possibly corresponds to TRBD2 (5 bases). The CDR3 loop spans 16 amino acids. V shed 3 bases and J shed 5 bases, with 19 bases lying between them. Germline CDR1 reads SGHNT; CDR2 reads YYREEE (reference sequence). The CDR3 loop is CASSSDFSALLDTQYF. In DNA, the CDR3 is TGTGCCAGCAGCTCGGACTTCTCCGCCCTGTTAGATACGCAGTATTTT.

The chain has TRBV4-1 and TRBJ2-7, with 8 bases fitting TRBD2. Looked up from germline, CDR1 is MGHRA and CDR2 is YSYEKL. J was trimmed by 9 bases and V by 3 bases; bases with no gene match: 10. CDR3 length: 14 amino acids. The CDR3 nucleotides read TGCGCCAGCAGCCAGCCCTCATTCGGGACTAGGCAGTACTTC. Translated: CASSQPSFGTRQYF.